The 17 T cell receptor beta chains below all came from one sample that was sequenced in a study of blood T cell repertoires in COVID-19. The assay was immunoSEQ multiplex PCR, and TCRdb's table has in-frame clones only and misses some. This sample has about 95,000 clones, with approximately 89% found just once. Material: peripheral blood. These receptors were obtained from a human donor in a cohort sampled during active COVID-19.

The chain recombines TRBV7-3 with TRBJ1-1; the D gene is possibly TRBD1 (5 bases). The length of the CDR3 is 13 residues. The germline V and J ends were trimmed by 3 bases and 2 bases, with 7 bases remaining between them. CDR1 is SGHTA, CDR2 FQGTGA, per germline. The CDR3 is CASSFGGNTEAFF. The CDR3 DNA reads TGTGCCAGCAGCTTCGGGGGTAACACTGAAGCTTTCTTT.

This sequence joins TRBV6-5 and TRBJ2-3, with 11 nucleotides matching TRBD2. V gave up 6 bases and J gave up 7 bases; unmatched junction bases: 6. Germline V gene data show CDR1 as MNHEY and CDR2 as SVGAGI. CDR3 length equals 14 residues. The CDR3 DNA reads TGTGCCAGCAGCGATAGCGGGGGGGCGTATACGCAGTATTTT. Translating it yields CASSDSGGAYTQYF.

The sample holds one count of this clone. The chain carries TRBV5-1 and TRBJ2-2; 11 bases are shared with TRBD1. The CDR3 length is 16 residues. V lost 4 bases to trimming and J lost 0 bases; unmatched junction nucleotides: 2. CDR1 and CDR2 from the germline V gene are SGHRS and YFSETQ. This CDR3 reads CASSRGQGANTGELFF. CDR3 in DNA: TGCGCCAGCAGCAGGGGACAGGGGGCGAACACCGGGGAGCTGTTTTTT.

This chain links TRBV6-5 with TRBJ1-5, with D possibly being TRBD1 (5 bases). Trimming removed 7 bases at V and 9 bases at J, with 19 bases between. From germline, CDR1 is MNHEY and CDR2 SVGAGI. The CDR3 is 14 residues long. CDR3 nucleotides: TGTGCCAGCAAGGGTTCGGCAGGGCTGAGGCCCCAGCATTTT. Translating it yields CASKGSAGLRPQHF.

This clone turned up a few times. The rearrangement uses TRBV29-1 and TRBJ1-5; 7 bases align to TRBD1. Trimming cost V 4 bases and J 2 bases; bases outside gene matches: 2. This CDR3 is 13 amino acids long. Looked up from germline, CDR1 is SQVTM and CDR2 is ANQGSEA. In DNA form, the CDR3 reads TGCAGCGTTGTAACAGGGGGCAATCAGCCCCAGCATTTT. The encoded protein is CSVVTGGNQPQHF.

The gene calls are TRBV19 and TRBJ1-2, with D perhaps TRBD1 (5 bases). The CDR3 is 13 residues long. V gave up 9 bases and J gave up 4 bases, with 15 bases separating them. Looked up from germline, CDR1 is LNHDA and CDR2 is SQIVND (reference sequence). The CDR3 coding sequence is TGTGCCAGCATAAGTACAGGAGTCTATGGCTACACCTTC. Translated, it gives CASISTGVYGYTF.

This clone has a single count. The chain employs TRBV7-2 and TRBJ2-7; tentatively, D is TRBD2 (7 bases). The V gene lost 6 bases and the J gene lost 2 bases, with 17 bases spanning the gap. CDR1 is SGHTA, CDR2 FQGNSA, per germline. The CDR3 loop spans 15 amino acids. CDR3 coding DNA: TGTGCCAGCAGTTCAGAAGGGGGGGGGCCCTACGAGCAGTACTTC. Translating gives CASSSEGGGPYEQYF.

V usage is TRBV28 and J usage is TRBJ2-1, with D tentatively TRBD2 (5 bases). Germline V lookup: CDR1 MDHEN, CDR2 SYDVKM. The CDR3 has 14 amino acids. With 1 base removed from V and 10 bases from J, the gap between germline ends came to 14 bases. CDR3 bases: TGTGCCAGCAGTTTATTACCAGAGGGTGAGGAGCAGTTCTTC. As protein: CASSLLPEGEEQFF.

The V gene is TRBV30, the J gene TRBJ1-4; no clear D. Trimming removed 7 bases from V and 3 bases from J, with 15 bases in between. Germline CDR1 and CDR2: GTSNPN and SVGIG (reference sequence). The CDR3 spans 14 residues. The CDR3 DNA is TGTGCCTTTAATCCGTTCAGTCCTAATGAAAAACTGTTTTTT. Its protein is CAFNPFSPNEKLFF. Full variable domain (outside the CDR3, taken from reference TRBV30 and TRBJ1-4): SQTIHQWPATLVQPVGSPLSLECTVEGTSNPNLYWYRQAAGRGLQLLFYSVGIGQISSEVPQNLSASRPQDRQFILSSKKLLLSDSGFYLCAFNPFSPNEKLFFGSGTQLSVL.

CDR3 in amino acids: CASSLVGGDTGELFF. The CDR3 nucleotides are TGTGCCAGCAGCTTAGTTGGAGGGGACACCGGGGAGCTGTTTTTT. V and J are TRBV7-6 and TRBJ2-2, with D perhaps TRBD2 (6 bases). Trimming took 1 base from V and 3 from J, leaving 9 bases between them. The CDR3 sequence is 15 residues long. Germline values: CDR1 SGHVS, CDR2 FNYEAQ.

This clone was found a few times. The chain links TRBV5-5 to TRBJ2-7; D might be TRBD2 (7 bases). This CDR3 has 14 residues. V shed 5 bases and J shed 4 bases, with 16 bases lying between them. Germline V gene lookup returns CDR1 SGHKS and CDR2 YYEKEE (reference sequence). CDR3 coding DNA: TGTGCCAGCAGGCCTCCCGGGGGGCCGTACGAGCAGTACTTC. Translated: CASRPPGGPYEQYF. The full variable domain, completed using reference TRBV5-5 and TRBJ2-7, is DAGVTQSPTHLIKTRGQQVTLRCSPISGHKSVSWYQQVLGQGPQFIFQYYEKEERGRGNFPDRFSARQFPNYSSELNVNALLLGDSALYLCASRPPGGPYEQYFGPGTRLTVT.

The chain combines TRBV7-9 with TRBJ2-7, with 8 bases that match TRBD2. Germline CDR1 is SEHNR and CDR2 is FQNEAQ (reference sequence). V lost 5 bases and J lost 7; bases outside the gene matches: 19. The CDR3 runs 17 residues. The DNA for the CDR3 is TGTGCCAGCAGCGCCCCCGGGGGGGGGCCCGGGGAGGTGGAGCAGTACTTC. This codes for CASSAPGGGPGEVEQYF.

The genes are TRBV15 and TRBJ2-5; the D is unclear. This CDR3 is built from 13 residues. CDR1 LNHNV and CDR2 YYDKDF come from the germline V gene (reference sequence). The V gene lost 4 bases and the J gene lost 5 bases, with 11 bases spanning the gap. The CDR3 nucleotides read TGTGCCACCAGCACCCTGGTCGGGGAGACCCAGTACTTC. Its translation is CATSTLVGETQYF.

Turning to this clone: Mismatch with germline at one junction end may stem from a read error. The V call is TRBV7-7, the J call TRBJ2-2; D may be TRBD2 (7 bases). Germline values: CDR1 SSHAT, CDR2 FNYEAQ (reference sequence). The CDR3 loop spans 16 amino acids. The CDR3 reads CASSLIGGGSTGELFF. CDR3 DNA sequence: TGTGCTAGCAGCTTAATTGGCGGGGGCAGCACCGGGGAGCTGTTTTTT.

This chain uses TRBV10-3 with TRBJ1-1; D unresolved. V gave up 3 bases and J gave up 2 bases, with 7 bases separating them. There are 13 residues in the CDR3. The V gene's germline CDR1 is ENHRY and CDR2 SYGVKD. This chain's CDR3 is CAISDTGNTEAFF. The DNA for the CDR3 is TGTGCCATCAGTGATACGGGAAACACTGAAGCTTTCTTT.

The rearrangement uses TRBV24-1 and TRBJ2-2, with a possible D match to TRBD2 (5 bases). From germline, CDR1 is KGHDR and CDR2 SFDVKD. V shed 7 bases and J shed 1 base, with 12 bases lying between them. The CDR3 spans 15 residues. CDR3 amino acids: CATSRSGENTGELFF. CDR3 nucleotides: TGTGCCACCAGCCGGAGCGGTGAGAACACCGGGGAGCTGTTTTTT.

V and J are TRBV10-1 and TRBJ2-2; 15 bases map to TRBD2. V lost 6 bases to trimming and J lost 7 bases; unmatched junction nucleotides: 6. Germline V lookup: CDR1 WNHNN, CDR2 SYGVQD (reference sequence). This CDR3 has 16 residues. Here the CDR3 reads CASSSGLAGGLGELFF. DNA for the CDR3: TGCGCCAGCAGCTCCGGACTAGCGGGGGGGCTCGGGGAGCTGTTTTTT.